The 14 T cell receptor beta chains listed next were all sequenced from one sample in a study of T cells after yellow fever vaccination. Using its own MiXCR run on the 5' RACE reads, TCRdb lists one record per CDR3 protein. Here the sample spans 95,000 to 150,000 distinct CDR3 sequences, under 8.5% being singletons. Sequenced material: CD4+ T cells sorted from PBMCs, taken 9 to 10 days after the first yellow fever vaccination. The receptor source for this set is a man aged 18 to 30 who received the YFV17D yellow fever vaccine.

This clonotype was detected many times. The genes are TRBV12-3 or TRBV12-4 and TRBJ2-2, with D unclear. The CDR3 covers 14 residues. The V and J ends lost 6 bases and 7 bases respectively, with 15 bases between them. CDR3 sequence: CASRRNLGRGELFF. In DNA form, the CDR3 reads TGTGCCAGCAGACGAAACCTTGGCCGCGGGGAGCTGTTTTTT.

There are many counts of this clonotype. V and J are TRBV5-1 and TRBJ2-3; 8 bases are a match to TRBD2. The CDR3 covers 16 residues. V was pared by 0 bases and J by 5 bases, with 8 bases of the junction left unmatched. Germline V gene sequence: CDR1 SGHRS, CDR2 YFSETQ. CDR3 sequence: CASSLGERGRVDTQYF. CDR3 nucleotides: TGCGCCAGCAGCTTGGGCGAGCGGGGGAGGGTAGATACGCAGTATTTT.

This rearrangement joins TRBV5-4 to TRBJ2-5, with no clear D. In germline, CDR1 is SGHNT, CDR2 YYREEE (reference sequence). The CDR3 is 17 amino acids. Trimming left V 2 bases short and J 2 bases short, with 19 bases between. The CDR3, as DNA: TGTGCCAGCAGCTTTGACCCTTTCGATGTTTTTCAAGAGACCCAGTACTTC. Protein sequence: CASSFDPFDVFQETQYF.

As for this clonotype: With a much larger clone just one base away, this may be a read error. The chain has TRBV4-3 and TRBJ2-2; D gene unclear. Deletions cut 2 bases from V and 3 bases from J, with 7 bases between. The germline V gene encodes CDR1 LGHNA and CDR2 YSLEER. This CDR3 has 14 amino acids. The chain's CDR3 is CASSQLVDTGELFF. The CDR3 nucleotides are TGCGCCAGCAGCCAACTCGTGGACACCGGGGAGCTGTTTTTT.

This clonotype came up many times. The chain links TRBV7-2 to TRBJ2-5, with a possible D match to TRBD1 (5 bases). V was pared by 5 bases and J by 5 bases, with 15 bases between. The CDR3 is 14 residues long. Germline V CDR1 and CDR2: SGHTA, FQGNSA. CDR3 sequence reads: CASSHGHAGETQYF. The DNA for the CDR3 is TGTGCCAGCAGCCACGGACACGCCGGGGAGACCCAGTACTTC.

This clonotype was recorded many times. The chain couples TRBV10-2 to TRBJ1-2; unclear D gene. This CDR3 comprises 11 residues. The V end lost 4 bases, the J end lost 7 bases, and 7 bases lay between the germline ends. Germline CDR1 reads WSHSY; CDR2 reads SAAADI. CDR3 in DNA: TGCGCCAGCAGTGCGGCCAGTGGCTACACCTTC. Protein: CASSAASGYTF.

This clonotype was recorded only once. A junction end diverges from the germline sequence, so it may reflect a read error. The rearrangement joins TRBV5-4 to TRBJ2-3, with TRBD1 identical over 9 bases. Germline V gene data show CDR1 as SGHNT and CDR2 as YYREEE (reference sequence). This CDR3 has 14 residues. The CDR3 nucleotides read TGTGCCAGCAGCAGGGACAGGGTTGGAGATACGCGGTATTTT. Translated: CASSRDRVGDTRYF.

This clonotype was counted ten times or more. V is TRBV7-2 and J is TRBJ2-5, with TRBD2 matching over 10 bases. The CDR3 runs 16 residues. Germline V gene data show CDR1 as SGHTA and CDR2 as FQGNSA. With V trimmed by 3 bases and J by 5 bases, 9 bases remained unmatched. CDR3 sequence: CASSFTSGAILETQYF. CDR3 nucleotide sequence: TGTGCCAGCAGCTTTACTAGCGGGGCCATATTGGAGACCCAGTACTTC. Supplemented by reference TRBV7-2 and TRBJ2-5, the full variable domain reads GAGVSQSPSNKVTEKGKDVELRCDPISGHTALYWYRQSLGQGLEFLIYFQGNSAPDKSGLPSDRFSAERTGGSVSTLTIQRTQQEDSAVYLCASSFTSGAILETQYFGPGTRLLVL.

This clonotype was recorded at least ten times. The V and J genes are TRBV6-2 or TRBV6-3 and TRBJ2-7; TRBD2 agrees at 14 bases. The ends lost 6 bases at V and 2 bases at J; junction bases unmatched: 3. Germline CDR1 reads MNHEY; CDR2 reads SVGEGT. This CDR3 contains 15 residues. Here the CDR3 reads CASSRTSGGTYEQYF. The CDR3 bases are TGTGCCAGCAGCCGGACTAGCGGGGGGACCTACGAGCAGTACTTC.

This clonotype was counted ten times or more. This chain joins TRBV15 and TRBJ2-3, with no clear D. Trimming removed 0 bases at V and 3 bases at J, with 10 bases between. The CDR3 has 15 amino acids. Germline-derived CDR1 and CDR2 are LNHNV and YYDKDF (reference sequence). Here the CDR3 reads CATSRDRQSTDTQYF. In DNA form, the CDR3 reads TGTGCCACCAGCAGAGATCGGCAGTCTACAGATACGCAGTATTTT.

In its sample, this clonotype was seen many times. The rearrangement uses TRBV7-3 and TRBJ2-7; no clear D gene. Trimming cost V 7 bases and J 2 bases, with 12 bases left between them. CDR1 SGHTA and CDR2 FQGTGA come from the germline V gene. The CDR3 covers 13 residues. CDR3 in DNA: TGTGCCAGCACCCATCGGGCAGCCTACGAGCAGTACGTC. This gives the protein CASTHRAAYEQYV.

This clonotype was seen at least ten times. The chain carries TRBV5-4 and TRBJ2-1, with TRBD1 identical over 10 bases. The CDR3 loop spans 15 amino acids. CDR1 is SGHNT, CDR2 YYREEE, per germline (reference sequence). V shed 4 bases and J 4 bases; nucleotides not matched to a gene: 5. In DNA form, the CDR3 reads TGTGCCAGCAGCATAGGGACAGGGGATTACAATGAGCAGTTCTTC. Translated, it gives CASSIGTGDYNEQFF.

This clonotype was detected ten times or more. The chain recombines TRBV14 with TRBJ1-1, with D perhaps matching TRBD1 (5 bases). Germline CDR1 and CDR2: SGHDN and FVKESK. V was clipped by 0 bases and J by 5 bases, with 16 bases between them. The CDR3 is made up of 16 amino acids. In DNA form, the CDR3 reads TGTGCCAGCAGCCAAGACTGGGGGTTGGGGGGAACTGAAGCTTTCTTT. Its translation is CASSQDWGLGGTEAFF.

Regarding this clonotype: Being one base from a much bigger clone, this may be a read error. The chain joins TRBV5-1 to TRBJ2-3; D may be TRBD2 (5 bases). Germline CDR1 SGHRS, CDR2 YFSETQ. The CDR3 is made up of 16 amino acids. CDR3 DNA sequence: TGCGTCAGCAGCCCCTGGGTAGCGCGGCGCACAGATACGCAGTATTTT. It codes for CVSSPWVARRTDTQYF.